This T cell receptor beta chain appears in the sequencing data of a study of T cells in Graves' hyperthyroidism and ophthalmopathy. Study-wide background: Peripheral blood was acquired at first diagnosis, ahead of any therapy whatsoever. General study points: Also found in blood were most expanded thyroid clonotypes above 0.001.

Patients aged 18 to 65 had newly diagnosed hyperthyroidism of under 2 months' duration. Investigators excluded patients with uncontrolled infection, other autoimmune disease, pregnancy or lactation. The TCR beta CDR3 regions underwent amplification using RNA transcripts as the source. When the TCR CDR3 underwent first-round RT-PCR, the HTBI primer set was used. Each CDR3 protein gets one entry after TCRdb re-called the multiplex PCR reads with MiXCR. The sample holds over 550,000 distinct CDR3 sequences, approximately 16% seen once. The CDR3 loop spans 15 amino acids. Germline assignment: CDR1 KGHSH and CDR2 LQKENI. Trimming took 3 bases from V and 2 from J, leaving 11 bases between them. Concerning this clonotype itself: Its antigen is unidentified.

The chain joins TRBV18 to TRBJ1-5, with D perhaps TRBD1 (6 bases). Sequencing was carried out using blood. The TCR comes from a woman under 30 with Graves' hyperthyroidism. CDR3 loop: CASSPGRGGNQPQHF. CDR3 nucleotides: TGTGCCAGCTCACCGGGCAGGGGCGGCAATCAGCCCCAGCATTTT.